The T cell receptor (beta chain) under discussion was sequenced for a study of control samples from healthy donors and cancer patients. The CDR3 has 16 residues. Per germline, CDR1 LNHDA and CDR2 SQIVND (reference sequence). V dropped 5 bases and J dropped 4 bases, with 17 bases sitting between them. Profiled with immunoSEQ multiplex PCR; TCRdb holds only in-frame clones, not every one. The top ten hold 0.65% to 0.85% of the sample, which has under 200,000 clones, approximately 90% seen once. The receptor was derived from a woman between 25 and 40 years old in good health. The chain couples TRBV19 to TRBJ2-2; D might be TRBD1 (5 bases). Sequenced sample: blood. In nucleotides, the CDR3 is TGTGCCAGTAGTGAGAGACCGGCAGGGCCCACCGGGGAGCTGTTTTTT. Residues: CASSERPAGPTGELFF.